This note documents a single T cell receptor beta chain sequence. This entry comes from a study of shared clonotypes between healthy human individuals. The germline V gene has CDR1 SNHLY and CDR2 FYNNEI. Trimming removed 4 bases at V and 2 bases at J, with 12 bases between. The CDR3 contains 14 residues. Measured with immunoSEQ multiplex PCR; TCRdb has only the in-frame clones, and not every one. The sample includes about 470,000 clones, 70% to 80% of them seen just once. This clonotype was sampled from a woman between 40 and 50 years old in good health. Some clones in this sample may be carry-over from other donors' samples. The rearrangement uses TRBV2 and TRBJ2-7; D is unclear. The sequenced sample was PBMCs. DNA for the CDR3: TGTGCCAGCAGTGGGGTGACGGAGACCTACGAGCAGTACTTC. It is translated as CASSGVTETYEQYF.